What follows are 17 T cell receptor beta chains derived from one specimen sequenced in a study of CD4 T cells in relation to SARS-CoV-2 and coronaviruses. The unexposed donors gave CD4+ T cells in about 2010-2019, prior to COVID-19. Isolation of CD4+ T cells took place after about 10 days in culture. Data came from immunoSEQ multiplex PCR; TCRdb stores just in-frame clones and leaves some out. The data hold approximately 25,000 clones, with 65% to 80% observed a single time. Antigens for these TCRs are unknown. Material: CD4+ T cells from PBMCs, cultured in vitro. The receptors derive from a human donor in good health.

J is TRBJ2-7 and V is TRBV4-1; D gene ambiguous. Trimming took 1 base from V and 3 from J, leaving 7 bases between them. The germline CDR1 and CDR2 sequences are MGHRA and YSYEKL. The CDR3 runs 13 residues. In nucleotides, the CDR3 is TGCGCCAGCAGCCAAGGTAGGGACTACGAGCAGTACTTC. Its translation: CASSQGRDYEQYF.

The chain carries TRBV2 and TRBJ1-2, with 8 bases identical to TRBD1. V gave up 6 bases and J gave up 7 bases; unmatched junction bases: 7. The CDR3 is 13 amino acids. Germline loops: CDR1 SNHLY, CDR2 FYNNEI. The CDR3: CASRNQTGVGYTF. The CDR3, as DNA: TGTGCCAGCAGAAACCAGACAGGGGTTGGCTACACCTTC. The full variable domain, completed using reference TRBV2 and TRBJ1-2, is EPEVTQTPSHQVTQMGQEVILRCVPISNHLYFYWYRQILGQKVEFLVSFYNNEISEKSEIFDDQFSVERPDGSNFTLKIRSTKLEDSAMYFCASRNQTGVGYTFGSGTRLTVV.

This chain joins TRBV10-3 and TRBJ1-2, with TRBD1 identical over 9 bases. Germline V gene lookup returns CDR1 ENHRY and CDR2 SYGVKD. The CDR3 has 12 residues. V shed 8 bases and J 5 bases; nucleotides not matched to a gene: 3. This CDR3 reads CAIAGQGYGYTF. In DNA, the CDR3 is TGTGCCATCGCGGGACAGGGTTATGGCTACACCTTC.

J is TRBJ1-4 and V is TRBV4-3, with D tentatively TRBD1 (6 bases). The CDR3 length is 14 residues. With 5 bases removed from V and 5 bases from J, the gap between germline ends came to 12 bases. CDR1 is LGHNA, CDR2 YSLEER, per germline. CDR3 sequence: CASSLDSLNEKLFF. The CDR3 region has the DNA TGCGCCAGCAGCTTGGACAGCCTCAATGAAAAACTGTTTTTT.

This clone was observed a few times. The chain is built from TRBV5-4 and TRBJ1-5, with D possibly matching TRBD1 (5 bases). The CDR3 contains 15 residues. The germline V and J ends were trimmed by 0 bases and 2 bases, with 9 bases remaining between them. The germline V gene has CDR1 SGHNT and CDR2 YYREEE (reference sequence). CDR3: CASSLGGDGNQPQHF. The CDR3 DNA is TGTGCCAGCAGCTTGGGGGGGGACGGCAATCAGCCCCAGCATTTT.

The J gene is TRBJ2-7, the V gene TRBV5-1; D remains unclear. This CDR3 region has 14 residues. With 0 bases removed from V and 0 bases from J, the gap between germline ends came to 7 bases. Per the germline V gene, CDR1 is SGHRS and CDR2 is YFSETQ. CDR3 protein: CASSLEGGSYEQYF. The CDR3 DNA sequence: TGCGCCAGCAGCTTGGAAGGCGGCTCCTACGAGCAGTACTTC. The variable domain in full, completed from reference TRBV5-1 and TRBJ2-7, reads KAGVTQTPRYLIKTRGQQVTLSCSPISGHRSVSWYQQTPGQGLQFLFEYFSETQRNKGNFPGRFSGRQFSNSRSEMNVSTLELGDSALYLCASSLEGGSYEQYFGPGTRLTVT.

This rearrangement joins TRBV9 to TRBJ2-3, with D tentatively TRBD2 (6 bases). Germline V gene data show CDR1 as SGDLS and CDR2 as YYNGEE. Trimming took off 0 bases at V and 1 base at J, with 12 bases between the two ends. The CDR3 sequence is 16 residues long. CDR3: CASSVGGGEGTDTQYF. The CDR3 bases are TGTGCCAGCAGCGTAGGTGGCGGGGAGGGCACAGATACGCAGTATTTT.

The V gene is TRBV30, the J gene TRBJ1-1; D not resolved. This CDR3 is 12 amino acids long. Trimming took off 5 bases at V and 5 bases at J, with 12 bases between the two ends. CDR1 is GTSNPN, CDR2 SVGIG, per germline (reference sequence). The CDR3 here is CAWQTAMTEAFF. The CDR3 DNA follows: TGTGCCTGGCAGACGGCTATGACTGAAGCTTTCTTT. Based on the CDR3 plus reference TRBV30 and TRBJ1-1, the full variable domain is SQTIHQWPATLVQPVGSPLSLECTVEGTSNPNLYWYRQAAGRGLQLLFYSVGIGQISSEVPQNLSASRPQDRQFILSSKKLLLSDSGFYLCAWQTAMTEAFFGQGTRLTVV.

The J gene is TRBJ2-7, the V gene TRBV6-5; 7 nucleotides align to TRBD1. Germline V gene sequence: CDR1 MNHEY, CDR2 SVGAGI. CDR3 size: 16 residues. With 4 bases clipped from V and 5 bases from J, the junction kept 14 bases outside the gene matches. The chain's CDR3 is CASSSARGRGIHEQYF. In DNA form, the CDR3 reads TGTGCCAGCAGTTCCGCTAGAGGCAGGGGGATCCACGAGCAGTACTTC.

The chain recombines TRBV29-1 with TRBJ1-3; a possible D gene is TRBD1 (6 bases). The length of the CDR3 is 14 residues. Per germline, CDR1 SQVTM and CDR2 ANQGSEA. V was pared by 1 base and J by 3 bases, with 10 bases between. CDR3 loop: CSVEAPTGGNTIYF. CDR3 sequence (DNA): TGCAGCGTTGAAGCCCCGACAGGTGGAAACACCATATATTTT.

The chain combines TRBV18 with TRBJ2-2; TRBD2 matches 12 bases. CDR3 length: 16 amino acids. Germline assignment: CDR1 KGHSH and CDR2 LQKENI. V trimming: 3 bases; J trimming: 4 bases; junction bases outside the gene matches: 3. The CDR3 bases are TGTGCCAGCTCACCCACGGGACTAGCGGGCACCGGGGAGCTGTTTTTT. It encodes CASSPTGLAGTGELFF.

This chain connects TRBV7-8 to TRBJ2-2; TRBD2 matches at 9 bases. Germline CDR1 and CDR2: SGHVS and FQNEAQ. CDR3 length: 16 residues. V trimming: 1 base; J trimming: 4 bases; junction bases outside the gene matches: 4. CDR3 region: CASSLVRGGATGELFF. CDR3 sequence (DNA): TGTGCCAGCAGCTTAGTTCGCGGGGGGGCCACCGGGGAGCTGTTTTTT.

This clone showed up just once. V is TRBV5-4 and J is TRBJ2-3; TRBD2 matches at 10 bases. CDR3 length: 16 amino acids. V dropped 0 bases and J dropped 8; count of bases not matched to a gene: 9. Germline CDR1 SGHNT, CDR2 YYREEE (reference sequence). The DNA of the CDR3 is TGTGCCAGCAGCTTGGCTAGCGGGGGTCTCAAAGGTACGCAGTATTTT. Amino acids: CASSLASGGLKGTQYF. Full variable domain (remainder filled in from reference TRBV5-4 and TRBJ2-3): ETGVTQSPTHLIKTRGQQVTLRCSSQSGHNTVSWYQQALGQGPQFIFQYYREEENGRGNFPPRFSGLQFPNYSSELNVNALELDDSALYLCASSLASGGLKGTQYFGPGTRLTVL.

The CDR3 reads CASRLLLRGGYEQYF. CDR3 DNA: TGTGCCAGCAGACTCCTCTTGCGGGGTGGTTACGAGCAGTACTTC. The chain is built from TRBV27 and TRBJ2-7, with a possible D match to TRBD2 (6 bases). Germline V gene lookup returns CDR1 MNHEY and CDR2 SMNVEV (reference sequence). V lost 6 bases to trimming and J lost 4 bases, with 19 bases between them. The CDR3 is 15 amino acids.

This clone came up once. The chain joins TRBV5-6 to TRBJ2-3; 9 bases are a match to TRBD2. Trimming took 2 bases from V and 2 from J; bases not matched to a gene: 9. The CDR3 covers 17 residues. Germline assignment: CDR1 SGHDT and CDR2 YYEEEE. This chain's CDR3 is CASSFFFRGGDTDTQYF. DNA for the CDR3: TGTGCCAGCAGCTTTTTTTTTCGCGGGGGGGACACAGATACGCAGTATTTT.

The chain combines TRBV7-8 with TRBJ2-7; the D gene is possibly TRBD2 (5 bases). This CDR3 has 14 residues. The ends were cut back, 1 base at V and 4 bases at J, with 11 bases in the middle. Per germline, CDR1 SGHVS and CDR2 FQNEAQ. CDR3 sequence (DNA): TGTGCCAGCAGCTTAGTCCCCCGGGGATACGAGCAGTACTTC. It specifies CASSLVPRGYEQYF. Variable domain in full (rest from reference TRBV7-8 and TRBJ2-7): GAGVSQSPRYKVAKRGQDVALRCDPISGHVSLFWYQQALGQGPEFLTYFQNEAQLDKSGLPSDRFFAERPEGSVSTLKIQRTQQEDSAVYLCASSLVPRGYEQYFGPGTRLTVT.

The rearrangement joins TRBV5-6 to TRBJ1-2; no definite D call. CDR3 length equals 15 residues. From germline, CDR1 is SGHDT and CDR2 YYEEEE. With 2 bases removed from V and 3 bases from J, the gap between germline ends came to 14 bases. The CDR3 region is CASSFWQRRYYGYTF. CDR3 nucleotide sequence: TGTGCCAGCAGCTTCTGGCAGAGACGTTACTATGGCTACACCTTC.